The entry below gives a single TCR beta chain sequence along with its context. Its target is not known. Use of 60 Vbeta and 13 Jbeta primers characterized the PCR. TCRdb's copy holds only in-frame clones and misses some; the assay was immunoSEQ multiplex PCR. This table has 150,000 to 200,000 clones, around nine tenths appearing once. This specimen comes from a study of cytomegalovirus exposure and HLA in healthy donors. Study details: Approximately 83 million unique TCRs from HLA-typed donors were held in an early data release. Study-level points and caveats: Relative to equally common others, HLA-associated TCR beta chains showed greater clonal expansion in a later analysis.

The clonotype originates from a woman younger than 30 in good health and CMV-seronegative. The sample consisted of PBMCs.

CDR3 in amino acids: CASRQRTGQETQYF. In nucleotides, the CDR3 is TGTGCCAGCAGGCAACGGACAGGGCAAGAGACCCAGTACTTC. The chain joins TRBV13 to TRBJ2-5, with 8 bases aligning to TRBD1. Germline V lookup: CDR1 PRHDT, CDR2 FYEKMQ (reference sequence). The CDR3 is 14 residues long. Trimming at V came to 6 bases and at J to 2 bases, leaving 5 bases not matched to a gene.